The 19 T cell receptor beta chains given below trace back to one sample, sequenced in a study of T cells in Graves' hyperthyroidism and ophthalmopathy. Amplification yielded TCR beta CDR3 regions, with RNA transcripts as the source. First-round RT-PCR with HTBI primers amplified the TCR CDR3 region. TCRdb re-derived calls from the multiplex PCR reads in MiXCR, one entry per CDR3 protein. This table has 490,000 or so distinct CDR3 sequences, around a fifth appearing once. The sample comprised blood. The receptors derive from a woman aged 70-85 years with Graves' ophthalmopathy.

This clonotype was recorded at least ten times. This sequence joins TRBV7-2 and TRBJ2-1, with TRBD2 matching over 9 bases. The CDR3 is 16 amino acids. The V gene's germline CDR1 is SGHTA and CDR2 FQGNSA. The J segment lost 4 bases and the V segment lost 4 bases, leaving 8 bases of the junction unmatched. This CDR3 is CASSSVGTSSYNEQFF. The CDR3 nucleotides are TGTGCCAGCAGCTCAGTCGGGACTAGCAGTTACAATGAGCAGTTCTTC.

This clonotype was counted many times. The genes are TRBV18 and TRBJ2-1; D call uncertain. Germline CDR1 and CDR2: KGHSH and LQKENI. The CDR3 spans 13 residues. V dropped 8 bases and J dropped 4 bases, with 12 bases sitting between them. In nucleotides, the CDR3 is TGTGCCAGCAGCCCCCCCGGATACAATGAGCAGTTCTTC. Translated: CASSPPGYNEQFF.

This clonotype has at least ten counts. CDR3 sequence reads: CASIWSGRATDTQYF. CDR3 coding DNA: TGTGCCAGCATTTGGAGCGGGAGGGCCACGGATACGCAGTATTTT. The chain carries TRBV2 and TRBJ2-3; 10 positions agree with TRBD2. CDR1 and CDR2 (germline): SNHLY, FYNNEI. This CDR3 comprises 15 residues. Germline trimming cut 7 bases from V and 6 bases from J; bases unmatched to any gene: 10.

This clonotype has just a few counts. The chain combines TRBV14 with TRBJ2-7; 12 bases agree with TRBD2. The V and J ends lost 2 bases and 3 bases, in that order; junction bases with no gene match: 5. CDR3 length: 16 amino acids. Germline V lookup: CDR1 SGHDN, CDR2 FVKESK. The CDR3 nucleotides are TGTGCCAGCAGCCAATACCCGGGACTAGCGGGCTACGAGCAGTACTTC. Translation gives CASSQYPGLAGYEQYF.

This clonotype occurred many times. This chain connects TRBV7-8 to TRBJ1-2; no firm D call. Looked up from germline, CDR1 is SGHVS and CDR2 is FQNEAQ. With 1 base removed from V and 2 bases from J, the gap between germline ends came to 8 bases. The length of the CDR3 is 14 residues. The CDR3 loop is CASSLGSENYGYTF. CDR3 nucleotides: TGTGCCAGCAGCTTAGGGTCGGAAAACTATGGCTACACCTTC.

There are many counts of this clonotype. This chain links TRBV28 with TRBJ2-2, with 7 nucleotides matching TRBD2. J lost 0 bases, V lost 2 bases, and 3 bases had no gene match. CDR1 and CDR2 from the germline V gene are MDHEN and SYDVKM. CDR3 size: 16 residues. CDR3 nucleotide sequence: TGTGCCAGCAGTTTAAGCCTAGCGGCGAACACCGGGGAGCTGTTTTTT. It translates to CASSLSLAANTGELFF.

This chain connects TRBV3-1 to TRBJ1-6; D is undetermined. Germline V gene sequence: CDR1 LGHDT, CDR2 YNNKEL (reference sequence). Deletions cut 1 base from V and 0 bases from J, with 4 bases between. The length of the CDR3 is 15 residues. The CDR3 protein is CASSQVGSYNSPLHF. The CDR3 coding sequence is TGTGCCAGCAGCCAAGTTGGCTCCTATAATTCACCCCTCCACTTT.

J is TRBJ1-6 and V is TRBV5-1; 9 bases fit TRBD1. The CDR3 is 15 residues long. The junction had 7 bases not matched to a gene; V was cut back by 4 bases and J by 8 bases. The V gene's germline CDR1 is SGHRS and CDR2 YFSETQ. This chain's CDR3 is CASSQGTGKDSPLHF. Here the CDR3 DNA reads TGCGCCAGCAGCCAAGGGACAGGGAAGGATTCACCCCTCCACTTT.

This clonotype has just a few counts. J is TRBJ1-2 and V is TRBV6-1; D remains unclear. V lost 4 bases and J 5 bases, leaving 14 bases between the germline ends. The CDR3 extends over 14 amino acids. In germline, CDR1 is MNHNS, CDR2 SASEGT. In DNA, the CDR3 is TGTGCCAGCAGTGCCCGGGCACCCCGATATGGCTACACCTTC. It codes for CASSARAPRYGYTF.

This clonotype was seen only a few times. The rearrangement uses TRBV19 and TRBJ1-1; 9 nucleotides agree with TRBD1. The length of the CDR3 is 15 residues. Trimming at V came to 5 bases and at J to 5 bases, leaving 9 bases not matched to a gene. The V gene's germline CDR1 is LNHDA and CDR2 SQIVND (reference sequence). The CDR3 loop is CASSLRRDRVTEAFF. CDR3 in DNA: TGTGCCAGTAGTCTACGCCGGGACAGGGTAACTGAAGCTTTCTTT. The whole variable domain, filled in from reference TRBV19 and TRBJ1-1, reads DGGITQSPKYLFRKEGQNVTLSCEQNLNHDAMYWYRQDPGQGLRLIYYSQIVNDFQKGDIAEGYSVSREKKESFPLTVTSAQKNPTAFYLCASSLRRDRVTEAFFGQGTRLTVV.

This clonotype was counted between two and nine times. The chain has TRBV5-5 and TRBJ2-7; D gene unclear. Germline CDR1 is SGHKS and CDR2 is YYEKEE (reference sequence). This CDR3 spans 15 amino acids. Trimming cost V 0 bases and J 6 bases, with 16 bases left between them. CDR3 sequence: CASSLVVSGPCEQYF. The CDR3 DNA reads TGTGCCAGCAGCTTGGTCGTTTCTGGCCCCTGCGAGCAGTACTTC.

This rearrangement joins TRBV5-1 to TRBJ1-1; tentatively, D is TRBD1 (5 bases). Germline loops: CDR1 SGHRS, CDR2 YFSETQ. The CDR3 spans 16 residues. Trimming took off 2 bases at V and 0 bases at J, with 14 bases between the two ends. The DNA of the CDR3 is TGCGCCAGCAGCTTTGAGGCGGGGGGTATGAACACTGAAGCTTTCTTT. Translation: CASSFEAGGMNTEAFF. The entire variable domain, with the rest obtained from reference TRBV5-1 and TRBJ1-1, is as follows: KAGVTQTPRYLIKTRGQQVTLSCSPISGHRSVSWYQQTPGQGLQFLFEYFSETQRNKGNFPGRFSGRQFSNSRSEMNVSTLELGDSALYLCASSFEAGGMNTEAFFGQGTRLTVV.

The rearrangement uses TRBV4-3 and TRBJ1-2; D not certain. CDR3 length: 13 residues. The V and J ends lost 3 bases and 5 bases respectively, with 10 bases between them. The germline V gene has CDR1 LGHNA and CDR2 YSLEER. DNA of the CDR3: TGCGCCAGCAGCCACAGTTCCAATTATGGCTACACCTTC. Residues: CASSHSSNYGYTF.

The CDR3: CASSQDAGAGNTIYF. As DNA, the CDR3 is TGCGCCAGCAGCCAGGACGCGGGGGCCGGAAACACCATATATTTT. This chain uses TRBV5-1 with TRBJ1-3, with a tentative D call TRBD1 (6 bases). The CDR3 loop spans 15 amino acids. The V end lost 4 bases, the J end lost 4 bases, and 15 bases lay between the germline ends. Germline lookup yields CDR1 SGHRS and CDR2 YFSETQ.

This clonotype has ten or more counts. The genes are TRBV6-1 and TRBJ1-1, with a weak D call TRBD1 (5 bases). Germline loops: CDR1 MNHNS, CDR2 SASEGT. The CDR3 sequence is 14 residues long. V lost 6 bases, J lost 1 base, and 12 bases lay in between. The CDR3 nucleotides are TGTGCCAGCAGACGATTCACAGGGAACACTGAAGCTTTCTTT. Encoded protein: CASRRFTGNTEAFF.

This rearrangement joins TRBV12-3 or TRBV12-4 to TRBJ2-7; D is ambiguous. The germline V and J ends were trimmed by 5 bases and 4 bases, with 15 bases remaining between them. The CDR3 covers 14 residues. Here the CDR3 reads CASSQGFLGYEQYF. CDR3 sequence (DNA): TGTGCCAGCAGTCAAGGGTTTCTTGGATACGAGCAGTACTTC.

The CDR3 sequence is CASSSGAQGITYEQYF. CDR3 bases: TGTGCCAGCAGTTCCGGGGCACAGGGCATCACGTACGAGCAGTACTTC. V and J are TRBV6-5 and TRBJ2-7; D might be TRBD1 (6 bases). Deletions cut 4 bases from V and 4 bases from J, with 20 bases between. This CDR3 is 16 amino acids long. Looked up from germline, CDR1 is MNHEY and CDR2 is SVGAGI.

The chain uses TRBV4-1 and TRBJ2-4; 12 bases are a match to TRBD2. Per germline, CDR1 MGHRA and CDR2 YSYEKL. CDR3 length equals 14 residues. The junction had 4 bases not matched to a gene; V was cut back by 4 bases and J by 9 bases. CDR3 protein: CASSRLAGEGIQYF. CDR3 in DNA: TGCGCCAGCAGCCGACTAGCGGGAGAGGGCATTCAGTACTTC.

The V call is TRBV6-1, the J call TRBJ2-1, with 7 bases fitting TRBD1. Germline CDR1 and CDR2: MNHNS and SASEGT. The V gene end was trimmed by 7 bases and the J gene end by 7 bases; junction bases not matched to a gene: 7. The CDR3 loop spans 13 amino acids. This CDR3 is CASNHRGRNEQFF. The CDR3 coding sequence is TGTGCCAGCAACCACAGGGGAAGAAATGAGCAGTTCTTC.